This T cell receptor (beta chain) was sequenced in a study of blood T cell repertoires in COVID-19. Study details: T cells, B-cell-depleted T cells, or PBMCs supplied cDNA or gDNA.

The germline gives CDR1 SGHDN, CDR2 FVKESK. This CDR3 spans 11 amino acids. Trimming shortened V by 5 bases and J by 9 bases, and 8 bases separated the two germline ends. As handled by the study authors: Reference gene primer amplification gave estimated nucleated cell counts. The repertoire was sequenced with immunoSEQ multiplex PCR; TCRdb's copy has only in-frame clones and lacks some. That table furnishes V, J and clone size, whereas the DNA furnished D and trimming. This sample has 170,000 or so clones, with around 84% found just once. Sequencing was performed on peripheral blood. The rearrangement links TRBV14 to TRBJ2-1; maybe TRBD2 (5 bases). The sequence was collected from a middle-aged man with active or convalescent COVID-19. The chain's CDR3 is CASSVEGEQFF. Here the CDR3 DNA reads TGTGCCAGCAGCGTCGAGGGTGAGCAGTTCTTC.